Listed here are 25 T cell receptor beta chains from one sample, sequenced in a study of cytomegalovirus exposure and HLA in healthy donors. Primers: 60 Vbeta forward and 13 Jbeta reverse. Repertoires were generated with immunoSEQ multiplex PCR, while TCRdb's copy carries only in-frame clones and drops some. The sample gives approximately 150,000 clones, about three quarters of which show up once; approximately 1.6% is in the top ten. Sequencing input: PBMCs. Receptor source: a woman under 30 in good health and CMV-seronegative.

For the CDR3, the DNA is TGCGCCAGCAGTTTCACTAGCGGGAGTTACGAGCAGTACTTC. This sequence encodes CASSFTSGSYEQYF. The genes are TRBV10-2 and TRBJ2-7; 11 bases match TRBD2. Germline V CDR1 and CDR2: WSHSY, SAAADI. This CDR3 is built from 14 residues. J was trimmed by 4 bases and V by 5 bases; bases with no gene match: 4.

The gene calls are TRBV6-5 and TRBJ1-2; D might be TRBD1 (6 bases). Trimming removed 2 bases from V and 4 bases from J, with 8 bases in between. The CDR3 loop spans 13 amino acids. Germline V gene lookup returns CDR1 MNHEY and CDR2 SVGAGI. CDR3 DNA sequence: TGTGCCAGCAGTTACGGACAGAGCTATGGCTACACCTTC. The encoded protein is CASSYGQSYGYTF.

This chain connects TRBV4-1 to TRBJ1-5; possibly TRBD1 for D (6 bases). Trimming removed 4 bases at V and 5 bases at J, with 15 bases between. Germline values: CDR1 MGHRA, CDR2 YSYEKL. This CDR3 has 15 residues. CDR3 DNA sequence: TGCGCCAGCAGCCTAACCGGGACATCATATCAGCCCCAGCATTTT. This encodes CASSLTGTSYQPQHF.

The chain links TRBV6-5 to TRBJ1-2; D unresolved. V dropped 5 bases and J dropped 5 bases, with 15 bases sitting between them. The V gene's germline CDR1 is MNHEY and CDR2 SVGAGI. The CDR3 totals 14 residues. CDR3 sequence (DNA): TGTGCCAGCAGTCTAGGGAGAGTAGGGTATGGCTACACCTTC. Its translation: CASSLGRVGYGYTF.

The chain carries TRBV13 and TRBJ2-5; 14 bases are shared with TRBD2. The junction had 9 bases not matched to a gene; V was cut back by 5 bases and J by 4 bases. Germline V lookup: CDR1 PRHDT, CDR2 FYEKMQ (reference sequence). This CDR3 region has 17 residues. CDR3 in amino acids: CASSPGLAGVGGETQYF. CDR3 DNA sequence: TGTGCCAGCAGCCCGGGACTAGCGGGAGTCGGCGGAGAGACCCAGTACTTC.

This clone was detected once. This rearrangement joins TRBV5-1 to TRBJ1-1; D remains ambiguous. The V and J ends lost 4 bases and 0 bases respectively, with 10 bases between them. Germline V gives CDR1 SGHRS, CDR2 YFSETQ. CDR3 size: 14 residues. CDR3 loop: CASSHDGVNTEAFF. Here the CDR3 DNA reads TGCGCCAGCAGCCATGACGGGGTGAACACTGAAGCTTTCTTT.

The chain is built from TRBV29-1 and TRBJ2-7; the D is unclear. This CDR3 is 11 amino acids long. Trimming left V 4 bases short and J 6 bases short, with 10 bases between. Germline CDR1 is SQVTM and CDR2 is ANQGSEA. In DNA form, the CDR3 reads TGCAGCGTTGTTGGTGGCGGCGAGCAGTACTTC. Translating it yields CSVVGGGEQYF.

This chain connects TRBV19 to TRBJ1-1; no firm D call. CDR3 length equals 14 residues. Trimming removed 4 bases from V and 1 base from J, with 10 bases in between. The germline CDR1 and CDR2 sequences are LNHDA and SQIVND (reference sequence). The CDR3 here is CASSTGLPNTEAFF. DNA of the CDR3: TGTGCCAGTAGTACCGGACTGCCGAACACTGAAGCTTTCTTT.

The chain joins TRBV10-3 to TRBJ1-5, with TRBD1 identical over 7 bases. Germline-derived CDR1 and CDR2 are ENHRY and SYGVKD. J lost 6 bases, V lost 11 bases, and 10 bases had no gene match. The CDR3 has 13 residues. CDR3 in amino acids: CASRQGLRQPQHF. CDR3 DNA sequence: TGTGCCTCACGACAGGGATTACGTCAGCCCCAGCATTTT.

The genes are TRBV6-1 and TRBJ2-7; possibly TRBD2 for D (6 bases). The V gene's germline CDR1 is MNHNS and CDR2 SASEGT. Between the trimmed V and J ends, which lost 7 bases and 0 bases, there was a span of 16 bases. There are 15 residues in the CDR3. The CDR3 region is CASTLGRGLSYEQYF. The CDR3, as DNA: TGTGCCAGCACCCTCGGGCGGGGCCTCTCCTACGAGCAGTACTTC.

This clone was counted only a few times. CDR3 in amino acids: CASSYSGITDTQYF. CDR3 DNA sequence: TGTGCCAGCAGTTACTCCGGGATCACGGATACGCAGTATTTT. The chain has TRBV6-6 and TRBJ2-3; possible D gene TRBD2, 5 bases. This CDR3 has 14 residues. V dropped 0 bases and J dropped 6 bases, with 10 bases sitting between them. Germline CDR1 MNHNY, CDR2 SVGAGI (reference sequence).

This rearrangement joins TRBV18 to TRBJ2-7, with 8 bases lining up with TRBD2. Germline V gene sequence: CDR1 KGHSH, CDR2 LQKENI. The J segment lost 5 bases and the V segment lost 0 bases, leaving 3 bases of the junction unmatched. This CDR3 spans 14 amino acids. CDR3 sequence: CASSPPREGNEQYF. In DNA form, the CDR3 reads TGTGCCAGCTCACCACCCCGGGAGGGGAACGAGCAGTACTTC. The full variable domain, rest sourced from reference TRBV18 and TRBJ2-7, is NAGVMQNPRHLVRRRGQEARLRCSPMKGHSHVYWYRQLPEEGLKFMVYLQKENIIDESGMPKERFSAEFPKEGPSILRIQQVVRGDSAAYFCASSPPREGNEQYFGPGTRLTVT.

The genes are TRBV5-6 and TRBJ2-7; D is possibly TRBD2 (5 bases). This CDR3 is built from 14 residues. Trimming pared 2 bases from V and 3 bases from J, leaving 12 bases between. Germline V gene lookup returns CDR1 SGHDT and CDR2 YYEEEE. This CDR3 is CASSFTTEDYEQYF. The CDR3 region has the DNA TGTGCCAGCAGCTTTACGACGGAGGACTACGAGCAGTACTTC.

This rearrangement joins TRBV5-4 to TRBJ2-5; 8 positions agree with TRBD2. The CDR3 has 16 residues. CDR1 and CDR2 from the germline V gene are SGHNT and YYREEE (reference sequence). J lost 1 base, V lost 0 bases, and 5 bases had no gene match. The CDR3 reads CASSLALTSGQETQYF. CDR3 sequence (DNA): TGTGCCAGCAGCTTGGCCCTCACTAGCGGCCAAGAGACCCAGTACTTC.

The chain combines TRBV2 with TRBJ2-5, with a weak D call TRBD2 (6 bases). Germline values: CDR1 SNHLY, CDR2 FYNNEI. The CDR3 consists of 16 residues. The germline V and J ends were trimmed by 10 bases and 5 bases, with 26 bases remaining between them. CDR3 residues: CATKSLGAGTRETQYF. The CDR3 nucleotides are TGTGCCACCAAGAGTCTGGGTGCGGGAACGCGGGAGACCCAGTACTTC.

V gene TRBV30 combines with J gene TRBJ2-3; TRBD2 aligns across 9 bases. Trimming removed 4 bases from V and 6 bases from J; junction bases left unmatched: 5. Germline V lookup: CDR1 GTSNPN, CDR2 SVGIG (reference sequence). This CDR3 is built from 13 residues. The CDR3 is CAWKAGGPDTQYF. In nucleotides, the CDR3 is TGTGCCTGGAAGGCGGGAGGGCCGGATACGCAGTATTTT. Complete variable domain (other parts from reference TRBV30 and TRBJ2-3): SQTIHQWPATLVQPVGSPLSLECTVEGTSNPNLYWYRQAAGRGLQLLFYSVGIGQISSEVPQNLSASRPQDRQFILSSKKLLLSDSGFYLCAWKAGGPDTQYFGPGTRLTVL.

The chain employs TRBV7-9 and TRBJ2-7; the D gene is possibly TRBD2 (5 bases). V lost 8 bases and J lost 2, with 16 bases in between. CDR1 and CDR2 (germline): SEHNR, FQNEAQ (reference sequence). This CDR3 region has 14 residues. The CDR3 coding sequence is TGTGCCAGCGGACGGGAAGAGTGGACCTACGAGCAGTACTTC. Translating gives CASGREEWTYEQYF. Using reference TRBV7-9 and TRBJ2-7 for the parts outside the CDR3, the full variable domain is DTGVSQNPRHKITKRGQNVTFRCDPISEHNRLYWYRQTLGQGPEFLTYFQNEAQLEKSRLLSDRFSAERPKGSFSTLEIQRTEQGDSAMYLCASGREEWTYEQYFGPGTRLTVT.

The chain joins TRBV25-1 to TRBJ1-2; D remains ambiguous. Germline CDR1 reads MGHDK; CDR2 reads SYGVNS. Deletions cut 2 bases from V and 2 bases from J, with 6 bases between. This CDR3 region has 13 residues. As DNA, the CDR3 is TGTGCCAGCAGTGAAGGACTGAACTATGGCTACACCTTC. Protein product: CASSEGLNYGYTF.

The V gene is TRBV5-8, the J gene TRBJ1-1, with TRBD1 matching 7 bases. V gave up 0 bases and J gave up 7 bases; unmatched junction bases: 6. Looked up from germline, CDR1 is SGHTS and CDR2 is YDEGEE. This CDR3 has 14 residues. The CDR3 DNA is TGTGCCAGCAGCTTGGCCGGGACAGTTTTTGAAGCTTTCTTT. Its translation is CASSLAGTVFEAFF.

The rearrangement uses TRBV10-3 and TRBJ2-7, with D possibly TRBD2 on 5 matching bases. CDR1 is ENHRY and CDR2 is SYGVKD in the germline V gene. The CDR3 sequence is 14 residues long. Trimming cost V 4 bases and J 4 bases, with 14 bases left between them. CDR3 region: CAISADSNRYEQYF. CDR3 DNA sequence: TGTGCCATCAGTGCGGACTCTAATAGGTACGAGCAGTACTTC.

V and J are TRBV5-1 and TRBJ1-5, with D perhaps TRBD1 (5 bases). Germline V gives CDR1 SGHRS, CDR2 YFSETQ. The V and J ends lost 4 bases and 2 bases respectively, with 19 bases between them. The CDR3 is made up of 17 amino acids. CDR3 DNA: TGCGCCAGCAGCCTTGGTGTTACAGGACCTGGCAATCAGCCCCAGCATTTT. Protein: CASSLGVTGPGNQPQHF.

V is TRBV29-1 and J is TRBJ2-5; 8 positions match TRBD1. V lost 6 bases and J lost 7; bases outside the gene matches: 13. The CDR3 runs to 14 residues. Germline-derived CDR1 and CDR2 are SQVTM and ANQGSEA. The CDR3 loop is CSVGDRTTPGTQYF. In nucleotides, the CDR3 is TGCAGCGTGGGGGACAGGACCACCCCCGGGACCCAGTACTTC.

The rearrangement joins TRBV7-8 to TRBJ2-2; D may be TRBD2 (5 bases). The CDR3 is made up of 14 amino acids. Between the trimmed V and J ends, which lost 1 base and 4 bases, there was a span of 7 bases. Germline loops: CDR1 SGHVS, CDR2 FQNEAQ. Here the CDR3 DNA reads TGTGCCAGCAGCTTAGGTGGGAGCACCGGGGAGCTGTTTTTT. Translation: CASSLGGSTGELFF.

The chain links TRBV14 to TRBJ1-2; D ambiguous. The germline V and J ends were trimmed by 4 bases and 1 base, with 10 bases remaining between them. CDR3 length: 14 residues. Germline V gene lookup returns CDR1 SGHDN and CDR2 FVKESK. The CDR3 loop is CASSPSQLNYGYTF. CDR3 DNA: TGTGCCAGCAGCCCTTCACAGCTTAACTATGGCTACACCTTC.

This clone came up once. The chain employs TRBV6-5 and TRBJ2-5, with a weak D call TRBD1 (6 bases). Germline V gene sequence: CDR1 MNHEY, CDR2 SVGAGI. Between the trimmed V and J ends, which lost 2 bases and 4 bases, there was a span of 11 bases. The CDR3 consists of 14 residues. The chain's CDR3 is CASSYTGMGETQYF. In DNA form, the CDR3 reads TGTGCCAGCAGTTACACAGGGATGGGAGAGACCCAGTACTTC.